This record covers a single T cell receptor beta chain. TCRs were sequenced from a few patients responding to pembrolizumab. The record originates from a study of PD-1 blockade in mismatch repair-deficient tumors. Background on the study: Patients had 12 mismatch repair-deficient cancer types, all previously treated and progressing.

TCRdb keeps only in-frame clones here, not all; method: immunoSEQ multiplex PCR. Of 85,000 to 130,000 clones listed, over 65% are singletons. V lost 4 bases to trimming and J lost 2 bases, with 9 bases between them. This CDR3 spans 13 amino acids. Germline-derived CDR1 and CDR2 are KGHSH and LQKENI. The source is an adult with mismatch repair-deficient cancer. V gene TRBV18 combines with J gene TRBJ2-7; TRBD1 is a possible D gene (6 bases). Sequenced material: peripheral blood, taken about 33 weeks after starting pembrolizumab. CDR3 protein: CASSQDSTYEQYF. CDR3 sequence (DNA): TGTGCCAGCTCACAGGACAGTACCTACGAGCAGTACTTC. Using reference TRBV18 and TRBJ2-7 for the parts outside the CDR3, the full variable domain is NAGVMQNPRHLVRRRGQEARLRCSPMKGHSHVYWYRQLPEEGLKFMVYLQKENIIDESGMPKERFSAEFPKEGPSILRIQQVVRGDSAAYFCASSQDSTYEQYFGPGTRLTVT.